This T cell receptor (beta chain) appears in the sequencing data of a study of cytomegalovirus exposure and HLA in healthy donors. Findings and limits, study-wide: The majority of TCR sequences were rare, yet some public TCRs appeared in many donors. A few CMV-associated chains were confirmed in vitro to be specific for CMV antigens.

The protocol was immunoSEQ multiplex PCR, while the TCRdb copy is restricted to in-frame clones and leaves out a portion. The sample carries approximately 150,000 clones, 91% recorded once. These donors were members of the approximately 110-subject validation cohort, a group separate from the roughly 700-subject first cohort. A word on this clone: Its target is unknown.

The sequencing input was PBMCs. This receptor was identified in a woman aged 18-29 years in good health and CMV-seropositive.

The CDR3 region is CASSLDRGYEQYF. The CDR3 DNA follows: TGTGCCAGCAGCTTAGACAGGGGCTACGAGCAGTACTTC. V and J are TRBV7-6 and TRBJ2-7; the match to TRBD1 covers 7 bases. Losses at the gene ends were 1 base for V and 3 bases for J; bases not matched to a gene: 0. This CDR3 has 13 amino acids. Germline V gene data show CDR1 as SGHVS and CDR2 as FNYEAQ.